This T cell receptor beta chain was documented in a study of beta chain features in type 1 diabetes (dated by TCRdb to the late 2010s). In the study overall: Mean age, gender distribution, total cell number and subset yield were not different between patients and healthy donors. Regulatory and stem cell-like memory subsets were obtained from only 8 patients and roughly eight healthy donors, while naive and central memory subsets were obtained from all 30 or so donors. Across all samples, around 100 million sorted cells were examined, and cell number per subset correlated strongly with RNA yield. In the study, TCRB repertoires of sorted circulating CD4+ T cell subsets from recently diagnosed type 1 diabetes patients were compared with those of matched healthy donors. What the study reported, not specific to this receptor: HLA sub-analyses involved small numbers of individuals, so any influence of HLA type on TCRB rearrangement remained unresolved. Shorter templates might be favored by PCR, yet because patient and control samples were amplified and corrected together, any such skew would affect both groups equally. Fewer insertions and more nucleotide deletions at VDJ recombination sites were observed in patients with type 1 diabetes, implying thymic rearrangement abnormalities. In all four CD4+ subsets, TCRB CDR3 length was moderately but significantly shorter in type 1 diabetes patients. Naive, central memory and regulatory TCRB repertoires appeared more similar among patients than among healthy donors. Sequencing cDNA rather than genomic DNA could over-represent highly expressing activated cells, although activation and CD3 levels did not differ between groups.

This clone came up a few times. Its antigen target is currently unknown. Base quality data are lacking; no much larger clone is found one base away. The entire amount of isolated RNA was reverse transcribed using the High Capacity cDNA Reverse Transcription Kit, so the sequenced TCRB transcripts were expressed ones. Deep immunoSEQ sequencing was performed on naive, central memory and regulatory T cell samples, with an average of around 3.5 million total reads per sample. Sorted cells were lysed in RLT buffer, and RNA was extracted using DNase-treated RNeasy Micro or Mini kits according to cell number. To prevent cross-contamination, each cell subset was processed individually, whereas patient and healthy donor samples were processed jointly. Using the immunoSEQ multiplex PCR, TCRB sequences were amplified from cDNA into 87-bp fragments spanning the CDR3 region. The amplicons were sequenced using the Illumina HiSeq platform. In the paper's pipeline: Synthetic template baselines were used to correct PCR bias computationally, reads within Hamming distance 2 were collapsed, and singletons that could not be merged were discarded. By aligning reads against IMGT, V, D and J genes, CDR3 length, and insertions or deletions at six rearrangement sites were assigned. Within each subset, clonotype counts were normalized to the number of sorted cells before true diversity and Gini coefficients were calculated with the tcR R package. The overlap coefficient, calculated on TCRB nucleotide sequences, was used to measure repertoire sharing. TCRdb retrieved this table from immuneACCESS and kept in-frame rearrangements only. Not all clones are present; in checked studies, unresolved V genes account for under half, and no reason is known for the remainder. V and J calls and clone size are those listed in that table; D and trimming were worked out from the DNA. Present in this sample are a few hundred thousand clones, over 8.5% of which were seen just once. About 0.6% of the sample goes to the ten largest clones.

The CDR3 holds 16 amino acids from the cysteine to the phenylalanine. Here the CDR3 DNA is all that survives: 48 bases in frame from base 1. V is pared back by 0 bases and J by 4 bases, with 12 bases lying between the germline termini. Taken from the germline V gene, the CDR1 and CDR2 loops are MGHRA and YSYEKL. A single peripheral blood draw of around 0.11 L on average was collected from each donor into heparinised tubes. Naive, central memory, regulatory and stem cell-like memory CD4+ T cells were sorted on a BD FACSAria II using a panel including CD45RO, CCR7, CD25, CD127, CD95 and CD27. A purity above 95% was achieved for all sorted populations. PBMCs were isolated immediately by Lymphoprep density gradient centrifugation and stained directly without culture. Samples were stained and sorted in pairs, with one healthy donor and one patient per experiment, so that batch effects were minimized.

The chain was built from TRBV4-1 and TRBJ2-2, and the D gene may be TRBD2, 7 bases matching. Material for sequencing was central memory CD4+ T cells from blood. This TCR derives from a man aged 25 to 40 with type 1 diabetes. In nucleotide form, the sequence is TGCGCCAGCAGCCAAGAGGGGGGGCGCCCCACCGGGGAGCTGTTTTTT. It is translated as CASSQEGGRPTGELFF.